The T cell receptor beta chain described here comes from a study of technical replicates of blood from a few donors (dated by TCRdb to about 2017). The library came from the immunoSEQ multiplex PCR assay. TCRdb holds this immuneACCESS table with in-frame rearrangements only. Some clones are missing; in checked studies, unresolved V genes explain under half, and the rest has no known cause. Counted in this sample were tens of thousands of clones; about 95% of them appeared once. The ten largest clones add up to 0.25% of the sample. For this clone: This clone's antigen is unknown. The record has no base qualities; no much larger clone is one base away.

From the germline V gene, CDR1 is KGHSH and CDR2 is LQKENI. The CDR3 numbers 15 residues from cysteine through phenylalanine. Only CDR3 DNA remains: 45 bases, in frame from the first base. V is clipped by 0 bases and J by 6 bases, and the sequence between their germline boundaries is 14 bases long. Source material: T cells isolated from PBMCs. This receptor was identified in a human donor in good health. The rearranged segments are TRBV18 and TRBJ2-5; TRBD2 is possibly the D segment (5 matching bases). The CDR3 sequence is CASSPPGGGRKTQYF. The nucleotide sequence is given as TGTGCCAGCTCACCACCGGGTGGAGGTAGGAAGACCCAGTACTTC.